Presented here are 8 T cell receptor beta chains from one specimen sequenced in a study of OX40 agonist ivuxolimab in advanced cancers. The table came from immunoSEQ multiplex PCR; TCRdb's copy has only in-frame clones and leaves some out. The table records about 98,000 clones, 90% to 95% of them present only once. Material: CD4+ or CD8+ T cells sorted from blood, obtained in a trial of the OX40 agonist ivuxolimab. The source is an adult with an advanced solid tumor such as melanoma, head and neck, liver or kidney cancer.

Here the CDR3 reads CASRGTSVGNTIYF. The CDR3 DNA reads as TGTGCCAGCAGGGGGACATCCGTAGGAAACACCATATATTTT. The V and J genes are TRBV2 and TRBJ1-3; maybe TRBD1 (6 bases). V lost 6 bases and J 4 bases, leaving 13 bases between the germline ends. The CDR3 extends over 14 amino acids. Looked up from germline, CDR1 is SNHLY and CDR2 is FYNNEI.

The chain carries TRBV28 and TRBJ1-1; D is possibly TRBD1 (5 bases). The germline V and J ends were trimmed by 6 bases and 0 bases, with 14 bases remaining between them. From germline, CDR1 is MDHEN and CDR2 SYDVKM. CDR3 size: 15 residues. In DNA, the CDR3 is TGTGCCAGCAGGATCAAGACAGCCATGAACACTGAAGCTTTCTTT. Its translation: CASRIKTAMNTEAFF.

The rearrangement uses TRBV2 and TRBJ2-3, with D possibly being TRBD1 or TRBD2 (5 bases each). The CDR3 loop spans 14 amino acids. CDR1 and CDR2 from the germline V gene are SNHLY and FYNNEI. Trimming removed 8 bases at V and 9 bases at J, with 21 bases between. The CDR3 DNA follows: TGTGCCAGCCCGAAGGGGCTGGGCCCGGGGACGCAGTATTTT. Amino acid sequence: CASPKGLGPGTQYF.

The V gene is TRBV27, the J gene TRBJ1-5, with TRBD1 matching over 7 bases. V shed 2 bases, J shed 0 bases, and the junction held 7 bases outside the gene matches. Germline CDR1 reads MNHEY; CDR2 reads SMNVEV (reference sequence). The CDR3 runs 17 residues. The CDR3 sequence: CASSLRGQPNSNQPQHF. CDR3 coding DNA: TGTGCCAGCAGTTTACGGGGACAGCCAAATAGCAATCAGCCCCAGCATTTT.

The V call is TRBV5-1, the J call TRBJ2-3; 8 bases line up with TRBD1. Germline V lookup: CDR1 SGHRS, CDR2 YFSETQ. This CDR3 spans 14 amino acids. The V and J ends lost 7 bases and 2 bases, in that order; junction bases with no gene match: 6. In nucleotides, the CDR3 is TGCGCCAGCCACAGGGGGGAACCCACAGATACGCAGTATTTT. This translates into CASHRGEPTDTQYF.

The V call is TRBV7-3, the J call TRBJ2-1, with 7 bases aligning to TRBD2. J gave up 0 bases and V 2 bases, and 19 bases lay outside the gene matches. Germline assignment: CDR1 SGHTA and CDR2 FQGTGA. The CDR3 spans 21 residues. The DNA for the CDR3 is TGTGCCAGCAGCTTAGGCCTACCTATGCGGGAGTTCCCTAGCTCCTACAATGAGCAGTTCTTC. Encoded protein: CASSLGLPMREFPSSYNEQFF.

The chain links TRBV27 to TRBJ2-6; the D is unclear. Trimming shortened V by 0 bases and J by 2 bases, and 2 bases separated the two germline ends. CDR1 and CDR2 (germline): MNHEY, SMNVEV (reference sequence). CDR3 length equals 14 residues. CDR3 protein: CASSLSPGANVLTF. The DNA for the CDR3 is TGTGCCAGCAGTTTATCGCCTGGGGCCAACGTCCTGACTTTC.

This rearrangement joins TRBV25-1 to TRBJ2-5; TRBD2 might be the D (5 bases). V lost 5 bases and J lost 4, with 20 bases in between. The CDR3 has 16 amino acids. Germline V gene data show CDR1 as MGHDK and CDR2 as SYGVNS. The CDR3: CASSSPNGVSRETQYF. The CDR3 region has the DNA TGTGCCAGCAGTTCCCCTAACGGGGTAAGTAGAGAGACCCAGTACTTC.